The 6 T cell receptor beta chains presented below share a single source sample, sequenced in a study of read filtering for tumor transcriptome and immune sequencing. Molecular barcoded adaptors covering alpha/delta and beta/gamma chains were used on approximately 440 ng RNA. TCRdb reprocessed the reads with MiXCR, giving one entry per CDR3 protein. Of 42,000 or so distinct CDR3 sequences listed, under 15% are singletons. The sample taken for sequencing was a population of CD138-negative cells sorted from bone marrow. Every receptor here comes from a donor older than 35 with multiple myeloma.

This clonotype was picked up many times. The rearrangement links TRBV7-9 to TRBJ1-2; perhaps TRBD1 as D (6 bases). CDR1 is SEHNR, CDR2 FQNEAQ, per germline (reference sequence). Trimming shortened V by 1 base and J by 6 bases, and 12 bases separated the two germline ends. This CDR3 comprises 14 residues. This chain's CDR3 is CASSLGSTGHGYTF. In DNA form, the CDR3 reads TGTGCCAGCAGCTTAGGTTCTACAGGGCATGGCTACACCTTC.

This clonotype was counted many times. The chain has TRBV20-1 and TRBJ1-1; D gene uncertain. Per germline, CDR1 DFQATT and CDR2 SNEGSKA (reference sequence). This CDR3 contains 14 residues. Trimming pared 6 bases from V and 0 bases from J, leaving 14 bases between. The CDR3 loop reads CSAIKRLLNTEAFF. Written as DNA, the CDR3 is TGCAGTGCAATAAAACGCCTCCTGAACACTGAAGCTTTCTTT.

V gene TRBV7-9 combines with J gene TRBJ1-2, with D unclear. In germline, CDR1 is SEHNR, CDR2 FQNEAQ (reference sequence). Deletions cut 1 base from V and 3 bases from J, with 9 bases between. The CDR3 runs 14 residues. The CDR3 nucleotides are TGTGCCAGCAGCTTAGTGCAGGCTGACTATGGCTACACCTTC. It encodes CASSLVQADYGYTF.

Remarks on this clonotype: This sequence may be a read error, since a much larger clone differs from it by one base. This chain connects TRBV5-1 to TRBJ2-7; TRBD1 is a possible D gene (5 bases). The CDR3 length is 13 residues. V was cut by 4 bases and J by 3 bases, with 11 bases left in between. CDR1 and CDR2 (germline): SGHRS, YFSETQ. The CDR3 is CASSLAGNYEQYF. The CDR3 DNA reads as TGCGCCAGCAGCCTGGCAGGGAACTACGAGCAGTACTTC. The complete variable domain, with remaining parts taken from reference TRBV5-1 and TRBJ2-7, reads KAGVTQTPRYLIKTRGQQVTLSCSPISGHRSVSWYQQTPGQGLQFLFEYFSETQRNKGNFPGRFSGRQFSNSRSEMNVSTLELGDSALYLCASSLAGNYEQYFGPGTRLTVT.

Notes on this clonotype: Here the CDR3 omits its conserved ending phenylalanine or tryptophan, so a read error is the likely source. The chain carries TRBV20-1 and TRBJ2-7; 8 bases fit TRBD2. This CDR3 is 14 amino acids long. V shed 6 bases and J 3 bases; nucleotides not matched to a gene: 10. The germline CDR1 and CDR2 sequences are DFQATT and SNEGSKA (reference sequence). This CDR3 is CSAREDSGIYEQYL. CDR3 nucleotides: TGCAGTGCAAGGGAAGATAGCGGGATCTACGAGCAGTACCTC.

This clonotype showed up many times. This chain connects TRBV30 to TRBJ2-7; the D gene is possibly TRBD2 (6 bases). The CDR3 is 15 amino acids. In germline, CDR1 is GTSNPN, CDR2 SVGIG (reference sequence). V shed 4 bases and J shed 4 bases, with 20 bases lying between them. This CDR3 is CAWIPRGAGNYEQYF. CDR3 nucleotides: TGTGCCTGGATCCCCCGTGGGGCGGGAAATTACGAGCAGTACTTC. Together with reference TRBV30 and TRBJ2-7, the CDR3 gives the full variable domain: SQTIHQWPATLVQPVGSPLSLECTVEGTSNPNLYWYRQAAGRGLQLLFYSVGIGQISSEVPQNLSASRPQDRQFILSSKKLLLSDSGFYLCAWIPRGAGNYEQYFGPGTRLTVT.